Presented here are 13 T cell receptor beta chains from one specimen sequenced in a study of T-cell memory formation after mild COVID-19. A single record per CDR3 protein comes from TCRdb applying MiXCR to the 5' RACE reads. The sample shows 400,000 to 450,000 distinct CDR3 sequences, about 20% of them seen only once. The source material was PBMCs or a T cell subset sorted from them (not recorded which). The receptors stem from a man between 18 and 35 years old who had mild COVID-19 (a few samples of this study predate the infection). Cell type and time point are not known.

This clonotype was seen only a few times. The chain combines TRBV4-1 with TRBJ2-1, with 8 bases identical to TRBD2. This CDR3 region has 12 residues. Germline assignment: CDR1 MGHRA and CDR2 YSYEKL. Trimming at V came to 8 bases and at J to 5 bases, leaving 2 bases not matched to a gene. The CDR3 nucleotides are TGCGCCAGCGGACTAGCTAACAATGAGCAGTTCTTC. Protein: CASGLANNEQFF.

This clonotype was detected only a few times. The V and J genes are TRBV4-2 and TRBJ2-6, with D possibly being TRBD1 (6 bases). This CDR3 has 16 amino acids. V was cut by 0 bases and J by 0 bases, with 6 bases left in between. Germline CDR1 reads LGHNA; CDR2 reads YNFKEQ. Here the CDR3 DNA reads TGTGCCAGCAGCCAAGAGGACAGCTCTGGGGCCAACGTCCTGACTTTC. As protein: CASSQEDSSGANVLTF.

This chain uses TRBV7-2 with TRBJ1-1, with unresolved D. Trimming took off 5 bases at V and 8 bases at J, with 15 bases between the two ends. CDR1 and CDR2 from the germline V gene are SGHTA and FQGNSA. The CDR3 has 13 residues. CDR3 loop: CASSTSRRWEAFF. In DNA, the CDR3 is TGTGCCAGCAGCACATCCCGGCGGTGGGAAGCTTTCTTT.

J is TRBJ2-5 and V is TRBV11-2; D not resolved. This CDR3 spans 15 amino acids. The V gene lost 1 base and the J gene lost 0 bases, with 9 bases spanning the gap. The germline V gene has CDR1 SGHAT and CDR2 FQNNGV. The CDR3 sequence is CASSLVWLNQETQYF. CDR3 bases: TGTGCCAGCAGCTTAGTTTGGCTAAACCAAGAGACCCAGTACTTC. The variable domain in full, completed from reference TRBV11-2 and TRBJ2-5, reads EAGVAQSPRYKIIEKRQSVAFWCNPISGHATLYWYQQILGQGPKLLIQFQNNGVVDDSQLPKDRFSAERLKGVDSTLKIQPAKLEDSAVYLCASSLVWLNQETQYFGPGTRLLVL.

The table lists this clonotype with a few counts. The chain is built from TRBV12-3 or TRBV12-4 and TRBJ1-1, with no clear D. This CDR3 spans 13 amino acids. Trimming cost V 9 bases and J 0 bases, with 11 bases left between them. This CDR3 is CASGRQLNTEAFF. Here the CDR3 DNA reads TGTGCCAGTGGAAGGCAGTTGAACACTGAAGCTTTCTTT.

A few counts support this clonotype. The chain uses TRBV19 and TRBJ1-4; D remains unclear. Trimming pared 5 bases from V and 5 bases from J, leaving 9 bases between. The CDR3 covers 13 residues. Germline V gene lookup returns CDR1 LNHDA and CDR2 SQIVND (reference sequence). The CDR3 DNA follows: TGTGCCAGTAGTTATACAGTAAATGAAAAACTGTTTTTT. Its translation is CASSYTVNEKLFF.

In its sample, this clonotype was seen a few times. The gene calls are TRBV12-3 or TRBV12-4 and TRBJ2-2, with 8 nucleotides matching TRBD2. This CDR3 is 15 amino acids long. V was clipped by 2 bases and J by 6 bases; unmatched bases: 5. This CDR3 reads CASSLWLAGPGELFF. For the CDR3, the DNA is TGTGCCAGCAGTTTATGGTTAGCGGGACCCGGGGAGCTGTTTTTT.

This clonotype was picked up a small number of times. The V gene is TRBV2, the J gene TRBJ2-3; 9 nucleotides agree with TRBD2. The ends lost 6 bases at V and 3 bases at J; junction bases unmatched: 7. The germline V gene encodes CDR1 SNHLY and CDR2 FYNNEI. This CDR3 has 15 amino acids. The CDR3 nucleotides are TGTGCCAGCAGAACCAGGCGGGGGGGTACAGATACGCAGTATTTT. Its translation is CASRTRRGGTDTQYF.

The V and J genes are TRBV10-1 and TRBJ2-2; either TRBD1 or TRBD2 may supply D (6 bases each). Trimming removed 4 bases at V and 5 bases at J, with 14 bases between. The CDR3 is made up of 15 amino acids. Germline CDR1 and CDR2: WNHNN and SYGVQD (reference sequence). CDR3: CASSVGGRKTGELFF. CDR3 bases: TGCGCCAGCAGTGTGGGGGGCCGTAAGACCGGGGAGCTGTTTTTT.

This chain connects TRBV12-3 or TRBV12-4 to TRBJ2-2, with 7 bases fitting TRBD1. The CDR3 spans 14 residues. The trim removed 1 base at V and 7 bases at J, leaving 3 bases unmatched. The DNA for the CDR3 is TGTGCCAGCAGTTTAGAGGGGGCCCACGGGGAGCTGTTTTTT. Translation: CASSLEGAHGELFF.

This clonotype was observed at least ten times. CDR3 bases: TGTGCCAGCAGCTTGGGCGGACCCGGCGAAAAACTGTTTTTT. Protein: CASSLGGPGEKLFF. V gene TRBV7-8 combines with J gene TRBJ1-4; D unresolved. Germline CDR1 and CDR2: SGHVS and FQNEAQ. V lost 3 bases and J 8 bases, leaving 13 bases between the germline ends. This CDR3 has 14 residues.

This chain links TRBV28 with TRBJ1-5, with 7 bases identical to TRBD1. The CDR3 contains 15 residues. The ends lost 9 bases at V and 5 bases at J; junction bases unmatched: 13. Germline assignment: CDR1 MDHEN and CDR2 SYDVKM. CDR3 nucleotides: TGTGCCAGGTGGGACAGTTCCCCAGGAGATCAGCCCCAGCATTTT. Translated, it gives CARWDSSPGDQPQHF.

The chain combines TRBV7-3 with TRBJ2-7, with 8 bases matching TRBD1. The CDR3 covers 13 residues. From germline, CDR1 is SGHTA and CDR2 FQGTGA. J lost 5 bases, V lost 5 bases, and 5 bases had no gene match. CDR3: CASSRGTGDEQYF. CDR3 nucleotides: TGTGCCAGCAGCCGCGGGACAGGAGACGAGCAGTACTTC.